This T cell receptor (beta chain) emerged from a study of blood T cell repertoires in COVID-19. Only in-frame clones appear in the TCRdb table, and some are missing; sequencing was by immunoSEQ multiplex PCR. The sample includes more than 200,000 clones, approximately 89% seen only once; the top ten take less than 4%. Trimming shortened V by 4 bases and J by 6 bases, and 9 bases separated the two germline ends. The CDR3 runs 12 residues. Germline V CDR1 and CDR2: LNHDA, SQIVND (reference sequence). The TCR was taken from a woman in her 30s with acute COVID-19. The chain combines TRBV19 with TRBJ1-2; D is uncertain. The sequenced sample consisted of PBMCs or T cells enriched from blood (not recorded which). The CDR3 nucleotides are TGTGCCAGTAGTACATCCCCCAATGGCTACACCTTC. This sequence encodes CASSTSPNGYTF.